Shown below are 12 T cell receptor beta chains from a single sample sequenced in a study of cytomegalovirus exposure and HLA in healthy donors. Using immunoSEQ multiplex PCR, the repertoire was profiled, and TCRdb retains in-frame clones only, with some absent. The table lists 250,000 to 300,000 clones, nearly 90% of them singletons. The material sequenced was PBMCs. These TCRs come from a woman in her late teens or twenties in good health and CMV-seronegative.

This clone was recorded once. J is TRBJ2-7 and V is TRBV14; 7 bases are a match to TRBD1. Germline values: CDR1 SGHDN, CDR2 FVKESK. This CDR3 comprises 13 residues. V dropped 0 bases and J dropped 5; count of bases not matched to a gene: 1. The CDR3 coding sequence is TGTGCCAGCAGCCAAGATACAGGGGACGAGCAGTACTTC. As protein: CASSQDTGDEQYF.

The sample holds a few counts of this clone. This specimen includes other DNA sequences encoding the same CDR3. The chain links TRBV5-1 to TRBJ1-4, with 9 bases that match TRBD1. The V gene end was trimmed by 4 bases and the J gene end by 4 bases; junction bases not matched to a gene: 2. There are 14 residues in the CDR3. Looked up from germline, CDR1 is SGHRS and CDR2 is YFSETQ. This CDR3 is CASSLGQGNEKLFF. DNA of the CDR3: TGCGCCAGCAGCCTGGGACAGGGTAATGAAAAACTGTTTTTT.

The chain recombines TRBV18 with TRBJ1-5; tentative D call: TRBD1 (5 bases). Trimming removed 3 bases at V and 1 base at J, with 16 bases between. From germline, CDR1 is KGHSH and CDR2 LQKENI. This CDR3 comprises 17 residues. The CDR3 spells CASSPSTWGQSNQPQHF. Here the CDR3 DNA reads TGTGCCAGCTCACCTTCGACATGGGGCCAAAGCAATCAGCCCCAGCATTTT. The complete variable domain, with remaining parts taken from reference TRBV18 and TRBJ1-5, reads NAGVMQNPRHLVRRRGQEARLRCSPMKGHSHVYWYRQLPEEGLKFMVYLQKENIIDESGMPKERFSAEFPKEGPSILRIQQVVRGDSAAYFCASSPSTWGQSNQPQHFGDGTRLSIL.

V gene TRBV27 combines with J gene TRBJ2-2, with D tentatively TRBD2 (6 bases). Germline V gives CDR1 MNHEY, CDR2 SMNVEV (reference sequence). This CDR3 has 16 residues. V shed 1 base and J shed 1 base, with 10 bases lying between them. CDR3 region: CASSLFVGLNTGELFF. DNA for the CDR3: TGTGCCAGCAGTTTATTTGTGGGACTGAACACCGGGGAGCTGTTTTTT.

This chain links TRBV30 with TRBJ1-6; no clear D. Trimming took off 0 bases at V and 8 bases at J, with 11 bases between the two ends. This CDR3 has 14 residues. Germline-derived CDR1 and CDR2 are GTSNPN and SVGIG (reference sequence). The CDR3 loop is CAWSVRLKDSPLHF. The CDR3 DNA reads as TGTGCCTGGAGTGTACGACTCAAGGATTCACCCCTCCACTTT. The variable domain in full, completed from reference TRBV30 and TRBJ1-6, reads SQTIHQWPATLVQPVGSPLSLECTVEGTSNPNLYWYRQAAGRGLQLLFYSVGIGQISSEVPQNLSASRPQDRQFILSSKKLLLSDSGFYLCAWSVRLKDSPLHFGNGTRLTVT.

The chain recombines TRBV19 with TRBJ1-4; D unresolved. CDR1 is LNHDA and CDR2 is SQIVND in the germline V gene (reference sequence). Trimming left V 2 bases short and J 7 bases short, with 14 bases between. The CDR3 spans 15 residues. The CDR3 region is CASSIRHSVGEKLFF. DNA of the CDR3: TGTGCCAGTAGTATACGACATTCAGTAGGTGAAAAACTGTTTTTT.

V usage is TRBV9 and J usage is TRBJ2-1, with TRBD1 identical over 9 bases. The CDR3 runs 14 residues. J lost 6 bases, V lost 6 bases, and 7 bases had no gene match. Germline V CDR1 and CDR2: SGDLS, YYNGEE. The CDR3 spells CASTGTGTPNEQFF. The CDR3 coding sequence is TGTGCCAGCACCGGGACAGGGACCCCCAATGAGCAGTTCTTC.

This clone has a handful of counts. This chain uses TRBV30 with TRBJ1-5; 10 positions match TRBD1. This CDR3 spans 16 amino acids. The V and J ends lost 3 bases and 1 base, in that order; junction bases with no gene match: 6. Germline lookup yields CDR1 GTSNPN and CDR2 SVGIG (reference sequence). The CDR3 region is CAWRAGQGLSNQPQHF. Here the CDR3 DNA reads TGTGCCTGGAGGGCGGGACAGGGGTTAAGCAATCAGCCCCAGCATTTT.

The gene calls are TRBV28 and TRBJ1-5; D unresolved. V lost 6 bases, J lost 3 bases, and 9 bases lay in between. Germline V gene lookup returns CDR1 MDHEN and CDR2 SYDVKM. There are 13 residues in the CDR3. The chain's CDR3 is CASSNGLNQPQHF. The CDR3 DNA reads TGTGCCAGCAGCAACGGACTCAATCAGCCCCAGCATTTT.

The chain has TRBV14 and TRBJ2-7; 10 nucleotides align to TRBD2. The ends lost 1 base at V and 3 bases at J; junction bases unmatched: 3. The germline V gene has CDR1 SGHDN and CDR2 FVKESK. The CDR3 runs to 15 residues. The CDR3 sequence: CASSQASGGYYEQYF. The CDR3 nucleotides are TGTGCCAGCAGCCAAGCTAGCGGGGGATACTACGAGCAGTACTTC.

The rearrangement uses TRBV5-4 and TRBJ1-1; maybe TRBD1 (6 bases). The CDR3 has 14 amino acids. Trimming left V 2 bases short and J 5 bases short, with 13 bases between. In germline, CDR1 is SGHNT, CDR2 YYREEE (reference sequence). The CDR3 sequence is CASSLQGGYTEAFF. CDR3 bases: TGTGCCAGCAGCTTACAGGGTGGGTATACTGAAGCTTTCTTT.

The rearrangement links TRBV29-1 to TRBJ2-1, with D possibly TRBD1 on 6 matching bases. V shed 2 bases and J shed 0 bases, with 14 bases lying between them. CDR1 is SQVTM and CDR2 is ANQGSEA in the germline V gene. The CDR3 consists of 16 residues. The CDR3 loop is CSVEPSDRSSYNEQFF. CDR3 sequence (DNA): TGCAGCGTTGAACCCTCCGACAGGTCCTCCTACAATGAGCAGTTCTTC.